This T cell receptor beta chain was captured in a study of Graves' ophthalmopathy and Graves' hyperthyroidism. Study overall: Untreated patients at initial diagnosis provided peripheral blood.

Each donor who had ophthalmopathy showed moderate-to-severe activity, a CAS of ≥3, a NOSPECS of ≥4, and a duration under 3 months. Out of around 9.7 ml of fresh peripheral blood, PBMCs were obtained. Points from the study as a whole: Most thyroid-expanded clonotypes exceeding 0.001 frequency were also found in blood.

CDR3 regions of TCR beta were amplified from RNA transcripts. First-round RT-PCR with HTBI primers preceded a second-round multiplex PCR. TCRdb reanalysed the multiplex PCR reads using MiXCR and keeps one entry per CDR3 protein. The table lists around 600,000 distinct CDR3 sequences, 35% to 50% of them singletons. In this sample, this clonotype turned up many times. Its antigen is as yet unknown. What was sequenced was peripheral blood. The sequence was obtained from an adult man with Graves' ophthalmopathy.

The CDR3: CASSDGGQGDYGYTF. The DNA for the CDR3 is TGTGCCAGCAGTGACGGGGGACAGGGAGACTATGGCTACACCTTC. This rearrangement joins TRBV6-4 to TRBJ1-2, with TRBD1 identical over 9 bases. V dropped 2 bases and J dropped 3; count of bases not matched to a gene: 4. The CDR3 is 15 amino acids. Germline CDR1 and CDR2: MRHNA and SNTAGT.